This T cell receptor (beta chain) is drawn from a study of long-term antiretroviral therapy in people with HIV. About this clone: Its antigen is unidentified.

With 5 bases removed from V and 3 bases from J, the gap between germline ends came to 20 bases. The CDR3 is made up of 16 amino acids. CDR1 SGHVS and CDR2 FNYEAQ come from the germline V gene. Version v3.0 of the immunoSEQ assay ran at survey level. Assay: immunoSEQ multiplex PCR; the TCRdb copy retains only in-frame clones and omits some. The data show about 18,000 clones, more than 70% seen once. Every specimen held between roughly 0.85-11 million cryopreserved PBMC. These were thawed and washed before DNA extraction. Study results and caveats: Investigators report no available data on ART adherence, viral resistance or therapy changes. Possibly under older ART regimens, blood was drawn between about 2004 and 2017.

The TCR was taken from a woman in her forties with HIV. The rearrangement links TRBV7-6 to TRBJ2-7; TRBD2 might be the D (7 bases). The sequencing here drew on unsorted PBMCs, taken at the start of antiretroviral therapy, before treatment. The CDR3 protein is CASSRGDTGPVYEQYF. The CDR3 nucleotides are TGTGCCAGCAGCCGGGGGGACACCGGGCCAGTCTACGAGCAGTACTTC. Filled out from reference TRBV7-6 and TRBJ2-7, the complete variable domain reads GAGVSQSPRYKVTKRGQDVALRCDPISGHVSLYWYRQALGQGPEFLTYFNYEAQQDKSGLPNDRFSAERPEGSISTLTIQRTEQRDSAMYRCASSRGDTGPVYEQYFGPGTRLTVT.